This T cell receptor beta chain was profiled in a study of shared clonotypes between healthy human individuals. About the study: Researchers assigned three CD4 naive, three CD4 memory, two CD8 naive and one CD8 memory plate to each donor.

The donors were adults (healthy and HIV-negative) with no recent acute infections or vaccinations. Study-wide points: Lower generation probabilities were found for non-shared clonotypes than for those shared by all four donors.

CDR1 and CDR2 from the germline V gene are MNHNS and SASEGT. This CDR3 region has 15 residues. Trimming took 2 bases from V and 2 from J, leaving 10 bases between them. About this clone itself: Its matching antigen is unknown.

Assay used: immunoSEQ multiplex PCR; TCRdb lists only in-frame clones, some missing. Of 2 million to 2.5 million clones in the sample, 93% were seen once. This TCR derives from a man aged 18-30 years in good health. Some clones in this sample may be carry-over from other donors' samples. Material: naive CD4+ T cells from PBMCs. Subset given: CD45RA+ positively selected. J is TRBJ2-1 and V is TRBV6-1, with D perhaps TRBD2 (6 bases). In nucleotides, the CDR3 is TGTGCCAGCAGTGAATTAGCGGCACCCTACAATGAGCAGTTCTTC. Encoded protein: CASSELAAPYNEQFF.